This T cell receptor (beta chain) is from a study of identical twins. MiXCR, applied by TCRdb to the 5' RACE reads, yields one record per CDR3 protein. Of about 470,000 distinct CDR3 sequences listed, roughly 24% are singletons. The germline V gene encodes CDR1 DFQATT and CDR2 SNEGSKA (reference sequence). V lost 2 bases to trimming and J lost 6 bases, with 11 bases between them. CDR3 size: 13 residues. Study results and caveats: The analysis was cross-sectional rather than longitudinal within donors.

As to this clonotype: Its antigen remains unidentified.

The data were also submitted as part of a second study, on T cells expressing NK-cell markers. That publication notes: The TCR beta repertoires originated in sorted CD3+CD56+NKG2C+, CD3+CD56+NKG2C- and CD3+CD56-NKG2C+ T cells. Dominant NKG2C+ clonotypes in 6 or 7 donors made up about 1.0-7.5% of CD8+ T cells.

This rearrangement joins TRBV20-1 to TRBJ2-1; perhaps TRBD2 as D (6 bases). The TCR originated in a woman aged 18-29 years in good health. Sequencing used CD4+ T cells sorted from blood. The DNA for the CDR3 is TGCAGTGCTAGAATCGGGAGTCGCAATGAGCAGTTCTTC. Translated, it gives CSARIGSRNEQFF.